This record looks at one T cell receptor beta chain sequence and its context. Its antigen is not identified. The entry originates in a study of cytomegalovirus exposure and HLA in healthy donors. Study-wide context: Most donors, around 81% of several hundred genotyped, fell in the Caucasian-associated ancestry cluster. General study points: What a later analysis showed was that several of the most significant clusters appeared linked to common viral pathogens. Most of the CMV-associated TCR beta chains (in a later analysis) appeared to be HLA-restricted. The authors later linked a missense DCLRE1C variant to TCR beta V- and J-gene trimming.

Researchers ran the PCR with 60 Vbeta and 13 Jbeta primers. Here immunoSEQ multiplex PCR was the method, and the copy in TCRdb shows in-frame clones only, minus some. This table has about 160,000 clones, more than 70% appearing once. V was pared by 4 bases and J by 8 bases, with 8 bases between. The CDR3 sequence is 10 residues long. Germline CDR1 SQVTM, CDR2 ANQGSEA. Material for sequencing was PBMCs. The chain combines TRBV29-1 with TRBJ1-2; D ambiguous. The sequence was collected from a male donor in good health and CMV-seronegative. CDR3: CSVGEGGYTF. As DNA, the CDR3 is TGCAGCGTTGGCGAGGGCGGCTACACCTTC.